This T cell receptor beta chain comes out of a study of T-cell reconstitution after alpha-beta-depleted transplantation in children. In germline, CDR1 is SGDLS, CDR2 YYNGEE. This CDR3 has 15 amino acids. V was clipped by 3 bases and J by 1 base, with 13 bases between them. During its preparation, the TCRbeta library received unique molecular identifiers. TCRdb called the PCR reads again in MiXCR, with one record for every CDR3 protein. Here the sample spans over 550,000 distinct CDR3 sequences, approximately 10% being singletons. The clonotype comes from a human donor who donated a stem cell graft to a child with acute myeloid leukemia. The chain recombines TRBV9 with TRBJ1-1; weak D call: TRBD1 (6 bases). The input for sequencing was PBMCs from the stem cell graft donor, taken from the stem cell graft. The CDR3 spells CASSGRTGPNTEAFF. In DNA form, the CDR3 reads TGTGCCAGCAGCGGACGAACAGGGCCGAACACTGAAGCTTTCTTT.